This T cell receptor (beta chain) originates from a study of T cells in Graves' hyperthyroidism and ophthalmopathy. On the study more broadly: Blood from the periphery was taken at initial diagnosis, before any treatment.

Details on this clonotype: Its matching antigen is unknown.

Authors of the study amplified TCR beta CDR3 regions from RNA transcripts. A first-round RT-PCR of the TCR CDR3 used the HTBI primer set. One entry per CDR3 protein, called by TCRdb with MiXCR from the multiplex PCR reads. Among about 640,000 distinct CDR3 sequences, around 21% were seen once, and the ten largest hold more than 30%. CDR3 size: 14 residues. The germline V gene encodes CDR1 SEHNR and CDR2 FQNEAQ (reference sequence). Between the trimmed V and J ends, which lost 5 bases and 6 bases, there was a span of 16 bases. Study-wide results and limits: Blood also contained most expanded thyroid clonotypes above 0.001. In validation, the model predicted ophthalmopathy. These predictions came a median roughly 6 months before onset. Through a model of 13 V-J features, ophthalmopathy was separated from stable hyperthyroidism.

V usage is TRBV7-9 and J usage is TRBJ1-1, with D unresolved. Sequenced: blood. This TCR came from a man aged 25-45 years with Graves' ophthalmopathy. The CDR3 nucleotides read TGTGCCAGCAGCGAGTATCCGGGTTTGTCTGAAGCTTTCTTT. Its translation is CASSEYPGLSEAFF.